This entry lists 2 T cell receptor beta chains sequenced from one sample in a study of shared clonotypes between healthy human individuals (dated by TCRdb to about 2020). The receptor library was made with the immunoSEQ multiplex PCR assay. TCRdb limited this immuneACCESS table to in-frame rearrangements with V and J called. A share of clones is missing; checked studies link under half to unresolved V genes, and the rest is unexplained. This sample holds 550,000 to 700,000 clones; approximately 73% were observed only once. Of the sample, about 1.8% falls within the top ten clones. The material sequenced was memory CD4+ T cells sorted from blood. What this sample's cell subset or site label stands for: CD45RA-negative fraction. These receptors all come from a woman in her twenties or thirties in good health.

The chain combines TRBV5-1 with TRBJ2-1; D ambiguous. Trimming removed 3 bases from V and 0 bases from J, with 13 bases in between. Looked up from germline, CDR1 is SGHRS and CDR2 is YFSETQ. The CDR3 spans 16 residues. The CDR3 spells CASSSALRSSYNEQFF. CDR3 DNA: TGCGCCAGCAGCTCCGCCTTAAGGAGCTCCTACAATGAGCAGTTCTTC.

This clone has just one count. This rearrangement joins TRBV10-3 to TRBJ1-5; D perhaps matches TRBD1 (6 bases). The CDR3 contains 14 residues. The germline V gene encodes CDR1 ENHRY and CDR2 SYGVKD. V was cut by 3 bases and J by 7 bases, with 13 bases left in between. The CDR3 here is CAISDTGTGQPQHF. The CDR3 nucleotides are TGTGCCATCAGTGATACGGGAACAGGGCAGCCCCAGCATTTT.